Following are 20 T cell receptor beta chains from one sample sequenced in a study of T cells in localized non-small cell lung cancer. Libraries were prepared by immunoSEQ multiplex PCR; TCRdb keeps only in-frame clonotypes and omits some of them. The table has some 82,000 clones, less than 85% seen once. The material was PBMCs, obtained before any cancer treatment. These receptors all stem from a man aged 35 to 70 with stage II squamous cell lung carcinoma.

The genes are TRBV5-1 and TRBJ2-3; TRBD2 aligns across 8 bases. The CDR3 length is 16 residues. V lost 0 bases to trimming and J lost 2 bases; unmatched junction nucleotides: 5. The V gene's germline CDR1 is SGHRS and CDR2 YFSETQ. The CDR3 DNA reads as TGCGCCAGCAGCTTGGATCGGACTAGCCCCACAGATACGCAGTATTTT. It encodes CASSLDRTSPTDTQYF.

The chain employs TRBV6-6 and TRBJ1-2; possible D gene TRBD1, 5 bases. V lost 2 bases and J 8 bases, leaving 9 bases between the germline ends. The CDR3 runs to 12 residues. Per germline, CDR1 MNHNY and CDR2 SVGAGI (reference sequence). The CDR3 sequence: CASSYGGEGYTF. CDR3 nucleotide sequence: TGTGCCAGCAGTTACGGGGGGGAGGGCTACACCTTC.

This chain joins TRBV19 and TRBJ2-1; D perhaps matches TRBD1 (6 bases). In germline, CDR1 is LNHDA, CDR2 SQIVND (reference sequence). This CDR3 has 14 amino acids. V was cut by 7 bases and J by 4 bases, with 14 bases left in between. The CDR3 sequence: CASKGTRFYNEQFF. CDR3 in DNA: TGTGCCAGTAAAGGGACAAGATTTTACAATGAGCAGTTCTTC.

The V gene is TRBV6-6, the J gene TRBJ1-2; weak D call: TRBD1 (5 bases). This CDR3 has 13 residues. V was cut by 5 bases and J by 2 bases, with 9 bases left in between. CDR1 and CDR2 from the germline V gene are MNHNY and SVGAGI (reference sequence). CDR3 nucleotides: TGTGCCAGCAGTCCGGGGGGGAACTATGGCTACACCTTC. Amino acid sequence: CASSPGGNYGYTF.

V gene TRBV5-1 combines with J gene TRBJ2-3; D is unclear. Germline V gene data show CDR1 as SGHRS and CDR2 as YFSETQ. CDR3 length: 13 amino acids. V lost 0 bases and J lost 3, with 5 bases in between. CDR3 in amino acids: CASSLGQTDTQYF. The CDR3 DNA reads TGCGCCAGCAGCTTGGGGCAAACAGATACGCAGTATTTT. Filled out from reference TRBV5-1 and TRBJ2-3, the complete variable domain reads KAGVTQTPRYLIKTRGQQVTLSCSPISGHRSVSWYQQTPGQGLQFLFEYFSETQRNKGNFPGRFSGRQFSNSRSEMNVSTLELGDSALYLCASSLGQTDTQYFGPGTRLTVL.

This clone showed up just a few times. The gene calls are TRBV4-2 and TRBJ2-1; a possible D gene is TRBD2 (7 bases). In germline, CDR1 is LGHNA, CDR2 YNFKEQ. V lost 2 bases and J 9 bases, leaving 20 bases between the germline ends. This CDR3 comprises 16 residues. CDR3 coding DNA: TGTGCCAGCAGCCAACCAGGGGAGGGACTGTATGGTGAGCAGTTCTTC. Protein product: CASSQPGEGLYGEQFF.

The V call is TRBV7-2, the J call TRBJ2-1; no clear D. Germline CDR1 SGHTA, CDR2 FQGNSA. CDR3 length: 15 residues. V dropped 5 bases and J dropped 6 bases, with 17 bases sitting between them. The DNA of the CDR3 is TGTGCCAGCAGCGCCTCGGATTCCCTCCTCAATGAGCAGTTCTTC. Its translation: CASSASDSLLNEQFF. Full variable domain (remainder filled in from reference TRBV7-2 and TRBJ2-1): GAGVSQSPSNKVTEKGKDVELRCDPISGHTALYWYRQSLGQGLEFLIYFQGNSAPDKSGLPSDRFSAERTGGSVSTLTIQRTQQEDSAVYLCASSASDSLLNEQFFGPGTRLTVL.

The chain links TRBV6-6 to TRBJ2-5; D is possibly TRBD1 (5 bases). Germline V gene data show CDR1 as MNHNY and CDR2 as SVGAGI (reference sequence). V lost 2 bases to trimming and J lost 2 bases, with 12 bases between them. The CDR3 loop spans 15 amino acids. CDR3 sequence reads: CASSYQGRNQETQYF. The DNA for the CDR3 is TGTGCCAGCAGTTACCAGGGCAGGAATCAAGAGACCCAGTACTTC.

This clone was detected only once. The V call is TRBV2, the J call TRBJ2-3; 7 nucleotides align to TRBD1. The CDR3 is 15 residues long. V was pared by 6 bases and J by 7 bases, with 13 bases of the junction left unmatched. Germline loops: CDR1 SNHLY, CDR2 FYNNEI. The CDR3 sequence: CASSVSTGRPNTQYF. As DNA, the CDR3 is TGTGCCAGCAGCGTATCGACAGGGCGTCCGAATACGCAGTATTTT.

Only a few counts were recorded for this clone. The CDR3 region has the DNA TGTGCCAGCAGCGCCCCCGAGAAGAACTACGAGCAGTACTTC. Translating gives CASSAPEKNYEQYF. This rearrangement joins TRBV7-3 to TRBJ2-7, with no clear D. V gave up 5 bases and J gave up 3 bases, with 14 bases separating them. The germline V gene encodes CDR1 SGHTA and CDR2 FQGTGA. CDR3 length: 14 amino acids.

The chain couples TRBV4-3 to TRBJ2-2; D unresolved. This CDR3 spans 14 amino acids. CDR1 and CDR2 (germline): LGHNA, YSLEER. V was clipped by 1 base and J by 3 bases, with 6 bases between them. CDR3: CASSQGGYTGELFF. Written as DNA, the CDR3 is TGCGCCAGCAGCCAAGGCGGCTACACCGGGGAGCTGTTTTTT.

J is TRBJ1-2 and V is TRBV4-1, with D perhaps TRBD1 (6 bases). The CDR3 spans 15 residues. Per the germline V gene, CDR1 is MGHRA and CDR2 is YSYEKL. Trimming shortened V by 4 bases and J by 6 bases, and 18 bases separated the two germline ends. This CDR3 is CASSPIIRGLDGYTF. Written as DNA, the CDR3 is TGCGCCAGCAGCCCCATAATCAGGGGACTTGATGGCTACACCTTC.

The chain couples TRBV18 to TRBJ2-5, with TRBD2 identical over 10 bases. The V segment lost 2 bases and the J segment 4 bases; nucleotides outside the gene matches: 4. Germline CDR1 reads KGHSH; CDR2 reads LQKENI. This CDR3 has 15 amino acids. The CDR3 DNA is TGTGCCAGCTCACCAGACCTAGCGGGGGTAGAGACCCAGTACTTC. Its translation: CASSPDLAGVETQYF. Filled out from reference TRBV18 and TRBJ2-5, the complete variable domain reads NAGVMQNPRHLVRRRGQEARLRCSPMKGHSHVYWYRQLPEEGLKFMVYLQKENIIDESGMPKERFSAEFPKEGPSILRIQQVVRGDSAAYFCASSPDLAGVETQYFGPGTRLLVL.

CDR3 nucleotide sequence: TGTGCCACCAGCAGGGGATCTCTCTACGAGCAGTACTTC. It codes for CATSRGSLYEQYF. This rearrangement joins TRBV15 to TRBJ2-7; D is unclear. The CDR3 runs 13 residues. The V end lost 3 bases, the J end lost 3 bases, and 9 bases lay between the germline ends. Germline V gene sequence: CDR1 LNHNV, CDR2 YYDKDF (reference sequence).

Only a few counts were recorded for this clone. This chain links TRBV7-9 with TRBJ1-1, with D maybe TRBD1 (5 bases). The CDR3 loop spans 12 amino acids. CDR1 is SEHNR and CDR2 is FQNEAQ in the germline V gene (reference sequence). The V gene lost 4 bases and the J gene lost 7 bases, with 10 bases spanning the gap. Written as DNA, the CDR3 is TGTGCCAGCAGCTCGGGACGACTTGAAGCTTTCTTT. Residues: CASSSGRLEAFF.

The sample holds one count of this clone. This chain links TRBV6-5 with TRBJ2-7, with 9 nucleotides matching TRBD1. The CDR3 runs to 14 residues. CDR1 is MNHEY, CDR2 SVGAGI, per germline. The V segment lost 4 bases and the J segment 6 bases; nucleotides outside the gene matches: 7. The CDR3 DNA reads TGTGCCAGCAGTTTATACAGGGGGCGCCTCGAGCAGTACTTC. The encoded protein is CASSLYRGRLEQYF.

V gene TRBV5-4 combines with J gene TRBJ1-2; a weak D match, TRBD1 (5 bases). The V gene lost 3 bases and the J gene lost 5 bases, with 20 bases spanning the gap. Germline V gene sequence: CDR1 SGHNT, CDR2 YYREEE (reference sequence). This CDR3 contains 16 residues. In DNA form, the CDR3 reads TGTGCCAGCAGCTCCCCCGGCCTGAGGGGCACTTATGGCTACACCTTC. This codes for CASSSPGLRGTYGYTF. The full variable domain, in which reference TRBV5-4 and TRBJ1-2 provide the parts outside the CDR3, is ETGVTQSPTHLIKTRGQQVTLRCSSQSGHNTVSWYQQALGQGPQFIFQYYREEENGRGNFPPRFSGLQFPNYSSELNVNALELDDSALYLCASSSPGLRGTYGYTFGSGTRLTVV.

The chain has TRBV18 and TRBJ2-7, with TRBD1 identical over 8 bases. Germline-derived CDR1 and CDR2 are KGHSH and LQKENI. The CDR3 covers 13 residues. The junction had 7 bases not matched to a gene; V was cut back by 6 bases and J by 6 bases. CDR3 coding DNA: TGTGCCAGCTCCGGACAGGGCATCGGCGAGCAGTACTTC. This gives the protein CASSGQGIGEQYF.

The rearrangement joins TRBV11-2 to TRBJ2-2; D call uncertain. Germline CDR1 is SGHAT and CDR2 is FQNNGV. This CDR3 is 12 amino acids long. V lost 6 bases and J lost 6, with 8 bases in between. The chain's CDR3 is CASSYLAGELFF. In nucleotides, the CDR3 is TGTGCCAGCAGTTATCTCGCCGGGGAGCTGTTTTTT. Based on the CDR3 plus reference TRBV11-2 and TRBJ2-2, the full variable domain is EAGVAQSPRYKIIEKRQSVAFWCNPISGHATLYWYQQILGQGPKLLIQFQNNGVVDDSQLPKDRFSAERLKGVDSTLKIQPAKLEDSAVYLCASSYLAGELFFGEGSRLTVL.

This clone was seen a handful of times. The rearrangement uses TRBV11-3 and TRBJ2-3; 7 bases line up with TRBD2. CDR1 and CDR2 (germline): SGHNT, YENEEA. The CDR3 sequence is 14 residues long. With 5 bases clipped from V and 1 base from J, the junction kept 3 bases outside the gene matches. The CDR3 DNA is TGTGCCAGCAGCCCAGCGGGGCGCACAGATACGCAGTATTTT. The encoded protein is CASSPAGRTDTQYF.